Sequencing of this T cell receptor (beta chain) was carried out in a study of response to subunit inactivated influenza vaccine. Broader study findings: Authors suggested each seasonal flu vaccination may recruit only limited numbers of new T cells.

TCRdb reprocessed the RT-PCR reads with MiXCR, giving one entry per CDR3 protein. The sample consists of some 800,000 distinct CDR3 sequences, 21% of them appearing once. Concerning this clonotype itself: Antigen specificity is unknown.

Germline CDR1 is DFQATT and CDR2 is SNEGSKA (reference sequence). The CDR3 spans 15 residues. The ends were cut back, 3 bases at V and 7 bases at J, with 19 bases in the middle. This clonotype was sampled from a man between 50 and 59 years old who received an inactivated influenza vaccine. The sequencing here drew on PBMCs from blood, taken about 5 days after vaccination. V gene TRBV20-1 combines with J gene TRBJ2-1; D possibly corresponds to TRBD1 (8 bases). The CDR3 nucleotides are TGCAGTGCTAGTCCTTCGGTACAGGGGGGGAATGAGCAGTTCTTC. Translation gives CSASPSVQGGNEQFF.